This T cell receptor (beta chain) was identified during a study of blood T cell repertoires in COVID-19. V trimming: 5 bases; J trimming: 3 bases; junction bases outside the gene matches: 11. The CDR3 is made up of 17 amino acids. In germline, CDR1 is SEHNR, CDR2 FQNEAQ (reference sequence). It was during active infection that Seattle patients were enrolled and then longitudinally followed. As originally analysed: By means of reference gene primer amplification, nucleated cell counts were estimated. Method: immunoSEQ multiplex PCR; TCRdb's copy keeps in-frame clones and lacks some. V and J calls and clone size come straight from that table; D and trimming were deduced from the DNA. Of 300,000 to 350,000 clones detected, around 90% appear once; the ten largest clones hold roughly 9.9%.

The TCR originated in a young man with COVID-19, enrolled during active disease. V gene TRBV7-9 combines with J gene TRBJ2-2; 8 positions agree with TRBD2. Sequences were obtained from peripheral blood. This chain's CDR3 is CASSNPVTSGDTGELFF. The CDR3 nucleotides read TGTGCCAGCAGCAATCCCGTTACTAGCGGAGACACCGGGGAGCTGTTTTTT.